The rows below give T cell receptor beta chains drawn from one sample of a study of cytomegalovirus exposure and HLA in healthy donors. Clones were read by immunoSEQ multiplex PCR, and TCRdb kept only the in-frame ones, dropping some. The top ten clones hold 1% to 1.5% of a sample with about 200,000 clones, around 86% of them seen once. Sequencing was carried out using PBMCs. These TCRs come from a man under 40 in good health and CMV-seronegative. The CDR3 runs from the conserved cysteine through the conserved F or W. A D gene is named only where the DNA matches it firmly. Clone size, where shown, is once, few, many, or a class for clones that have expanded.

CDR3 DNA,CDR3 protein,D gene,V gene,clone size,J gene
TGTGCCAGCCGCCTGGACGGCGGGTACTACGAGCAGTACTTC,CASRLDGGYYEQYF,.,TRBV2,.,TRBJ2-7
TGCGCCAGCAGCTTACAGGGACAGGCAAAGAGGAACGAGCAGTACTTC,CASSLQGQAKRNEQYF,TRBD1,TRBV5-1,.,TRBJ2-7
TGTGCCAGCAAGTGGACTAGCGGATACAATGAGCAGTTCTTC,CASKWTSGYNEQFF,TRBD2,TRBV27,.,TRBJ2-1
TGTGCCAGCAGCTTAACCAGCGGTTATAACACCGGGGAGCTGTTTTTT,CASSLTSGYNTGELFF,.,TRBV7-9,.,TRBJ2-2
TGTGCCAGCAGCCTATTCGACAGGGCCCAAGAGACCCAGTACTTC,CASSLFDRAQETQYF,TRBD1,TRBV5-6,.,TRBJ2-5
TGTGCCAGCAGCTCGAAACAGGGTATTAGCAATCAGCCCCAGCATTTT,CASSSKQGISNQPQHF,.,TRBV6-6,few,TRBJ1-5
TGTGCCAGCAGTGAAGGGAGGGGACGGCAGCCCCAGCATTTT,CASSEGRGRQPQHF,.,TRBV2,.,TRBJ1-5
TGCGCCAGCAGCTCCACTACGACCGCCTACGAGCAGTACTTC,CASSSTTTAYEQYF,.,TRBV5-1,.,TRBJ2-7
TGCAGCGTTAGAACCGGGACTTCCCTCTCTAGGGCCAACGTCCTGACTTTC,CSVRTGTSLSRANVLTF,.,TRBV29-1,once,TRBJ2-6
TGTGCCAGCTCACCAGGGACAGGGGGAAACACCATATATTTT,CASSPGTGGNTIYF,TRBD1,TRBV18,.,TRBJ1-3
TGTGCCAGTAGTCCCGGGACAGCCATGAACACTGAAGCTTTCTTT,CASSPGTAMNTEAFF,TRBD1,TRBV19,.,TRBJ1-1
TGTGCCAGCACCCTCACGAACCAGGGCGAAGAGACCCAGTACTTC,CASTLTNQGEETQYF,.,TRBV2,.,TRBJ2-5
TGTGCCAGCAGTCTCGGACAGGGGGCTAGTGAGCAGTACTTC,CASSLGQGASEQYF,TRBD1,TRBV6-5,once,TRBJ2-5
TGTGCCAGCAGTGGGAGGGGGTCCTACGAGCAGTACTTC,CASSGRGSYEQYF,.,TRBV9,.,TRBJ2-7
TGTGCCAGCAGCTCAACAGGGGGGGTCGAGCAGTACTTC,CASSSTGGVEQYF,.,TRBV11-3,.,TRBJ2-7
TGCGCCAGCAGCCCCCCGGGGTACAATGAGCAGTTCTTC,CASSPPGYNEQFF,.,TRBV5-1,.,TRBJ2-1
TGTGCCTGGAGTTCTGGTTCTCGGGTGGCCGGGGAGCTGTTTTTT,CAWSSGSRVAGELFF,.,TRBV30,.,TRBJ2-2
TGTGCCAGCAGACGGGGGGGCCAGGGCAATGAGCAGTTCTTC,CASRRGGQGNEQFF,TRBD2,TRBV6-4,.,TRBJ2-1
TGTGCCAGCAGCTTAGACAGGGGGCTCTACAATGAGCAGTTCTTC,CASSLDRGLYNEQFF,TRBD1,TRBV11-3,.,TRBJ2-1
TGCGCCAGCAGCTTGACTAGCGGGATAAACACCGGGGAGCTGTTTTTT,CASSLTSGINTGELFF,TRBD2,TRBV5-1,.,TRBJ2-2
TGTGCCAGCAGCAAACAGGGGGCGGGGACTGAAGCTTTCTTT,CASSKQGAGTEAFF,TRBD1,TRBV7-9,.,TRBJ1-1
TGTGCCAGCAGTTTATCAAATTACGGTCGTACTGAAGCTTTCTTT,CASSLSNYGRTEAFF,.,TRBV27,.,TRBJ1-1
TGTGCCAGCAGCCACGTCCCCAGCGGGCCCTCCGATGAGCAGTTCTTC,CASSHVPSGPSDEQFF,.,TRBV4-2,.,TRBJ2-1
TGTGCCAGCAGTGGACAGACAGTGAACTATGGCTACACCTTC,CASSGQTVNYGYTF,.,TRBV28,.,TRBJ1-2
TGCGCCAGCAGTCAATCAGACAGGGGCCAAAGGGAAGAGACCCAGTACTTC,CASSQSDRGQREETQYF,TRBD1,TRBV23-1,.,TRBJ2-5
TGCGCCAGCCGGCTCCGTGAGGCAGAGACCCAGTACTTC,CASRLREAETQYF,.,TRBV5-1,.,TRBJ2-5
TGCGCCAGCAGCCAAGTAGGAGCGAGCCAATACACAGATACGCAGTATTTT,CASSQVGASQYTDTQYF,.,TRBV4-1,.,TRBJ2-3
TGTGCCAGCAGTGAGGAGCGGGGGGCCTACAATGAGCAGTTCTTC,CASSEERGAYNEQFF,TRBD2,TRBV2,.,TRBJ2-1
TGTGCCAGCAGCTTACAGGGGTACGAGCAGTACTTC,CASSLQGYEQYF,.,TRBV7-2,.,TRBJ2-7
TGTGCCAGCAGTTTGGCTAGCGGGACCTACGAGCAGTACTTC,CASSLASGTYEQYF,TRBD2,TRBV27,few,TRBJ2-7
TGCAGCGTTGAGGGACTGAGGGAGACCCAGTACTTC,CSVEGLRETQYF,.,TRBV29-1,once,TRBJ2-5
TGTGCCAGCACGAGACAGGGAGGAGATCAGCCCCAGCATTTT,CASTRQGGDQPQHF,TRBD1,TRBV19,.,TRBJ1-5
TGTGCCAGCAGTGAAGTAATTGCGGATGAAAAACTGTTTTTT,CASSEVIADEKLFF,.,TRBV6-1,.,TRBJ1-4
TGTGCCAGCAGCTCACCGGGACAGGGACTTATCCGGGACGGCTACACCTTC,CASSSPGQGLIRDGYTF,TRBD1,TRBV5-6,.,TRBJ1-2
TGTGCCAGCAGCCTGACTAGCGGGTACGAGCAGTACTTC,CASSLTSGYEQYF,TRBD2,TRBV27,.,TRBJ2-7
TGTGCCAGCTCCACCAGGGGTAATGAAAAACTGCTTTTT,CASSTRGNEKLLF,.,TRBV18,.,TRBJ1-4
TGTGCCAGCAGTTACTCCGGGAGGACGATTATCGAGCAGTACTTC,CASSYSGRTIIEQYF,TRBD2,TRBV6-6,.,TRBJ2-7
TGTGCCTCGGGGTTCGTGATTAACACTGAAGCTTTCTTT,CASGFVINTEAFF,.,TRBV19,.,TRBJ1-1
TGCGCCAGCAGTGAGGGGACAGGATTCTCTTCCTACGAGCAGTACTTC,CASSEGTGFSSYEQYF,TRBD1,TRBV10-1,.,TRBJ2-7
TGTGCCAGTAGTGGGGGGAGTCGGAATGAGCAGTTCTTC,CASSGGSRNEQFF,.,TRBV19,.,TRBJ2-1
TGTGCCAGCAGCACGCAGGGGCCGTACAATCAGCCCCAGCATTTT,CASSTQGPYNQPQHF,.,TRBV5-6,.,TRBJ1-5
TGTGCCAGCAGCCAAGATTTTAGGGACAGGGGATCCTACGAGCAGTACTTC,CASSQDFRDRGSYEQYF,TRBD1,TRBV14,.,TRBJ2-7
TGTGCCAGCAGCCCCGTTAGAGGGTCCTCTTCGCCCCAGCATTTT,CASSPVRGSSSPQHF,.,TRBV28,.,TRBJ1-5
TGTGCCAGCAGTCGGGACAGGAGCTACGAGCAGTACTTC,CASSRDRSYEQYF,TRBD1,TRBV5-6,once,TRBJ2-7
TGTGCCAGCAGTTACACGCGGGACAGGGGGACGCTGTTTTTT,CASSYTRDRGTLFF,TRBD1,TRBV6-5,.,TRBJ1-4
TGTGCCAGCAGCTTAGTGGACAGGGATCAGCCCCAGCATTTT,CASSLVDRDQPQHF,TRBD1,TRBV11-1,.,TRBJ1-5
TGTGCCAGCAACATCGGCAGGGGCAGAACCTACGAGCAGTACTTC,CASNIGRGRTYEQYF,.,TRBV13,.,TRBJ2-7
TGTGCCAGTAGTATGTCCAGCGGGATTAGCGAGCAGTACTTC,CASSMSSGISEQYF,TRBD2,TRBV19,.,TRBJ2-7
TGTGCCATCAGTGGTAGGGGGCAAGGCTACGAGCAGTACTTC,CAISGRGQGYEQYF,TRBD1,TRBV10-3,.,TRBJ2-7
TGTGCCAGCAGAACAGGACCTAACAATTCACCCCTCCACTTT,CASRTGPNNSPLHF,.,TRBV9,.,TRBJ1-6
TGTGCCAGCTCACCATCGGGACAGACCTACGAGCAGTACTTC,CASSPSGQTYEQYF,TRBD1,TRBV18,few,TRBJ2-7
TGTGCCAGCAGTACAGGGCTCGGGAACGAGCAGTACTTC,CASSTGLGNEQYF,.,TRBV18,.,TRBJ2-7
TGTGCCAGCAGCGATGACAGGGGCCAAGAGACCCAGTACTTC,CASSDDRGQETQYF,TRBD1,TRBV5-4,.,TRBJ2-5
TGTGCCAGCAGAACCGGACAGGGAAACATTCAGTACTTC,CASRTGQGNIQYF,TRBD1,TRBV7-9,.,TRBJ2-4
TGTGCCAGCAGCCCGGGACAGCTGGGAAACACCATATATTTT,CASSPGQLGNTIYF,TRBD1,TRBV5-6,once,TRBJ1-3
TGTGCCAGCAGCCAACCGCCCGGGACAGGGGAGAGAGATACGCAGTATTTT,CASSQPPGTGERDTQYF,TRBD1,TRBV14,.,TRBJ2-3
TGTGCCAGCAGTTATCAAAACACCATATATTTT,CASSYQNTIYF,.,TRBV28,.,TRBJ1-3
TGCGCCAGCAGCCACACCGGGACAGGGAATCAGCCCCAGCATTTT,CASSHTGTGNQPQHF,TRBD1,TRBV4-1,.,TRBJ1-5
TGTGCCAGCAGTCAGGGGCCCTATGAGCAGTTCTTC,CASSQGPYEQFF,.,TRBV27,.,TRBJ2-1